This T cell receptor beta chain appears in the sequencing data of a study of blood T cell repertoires in COVID-19. The overall study: Sites in the United States, Italy and Spain provided acute and convalescent COVID-19 samples.

From germline, CDR1 is SNHLY and CDR2 FYNNEI. V gave up 2 bases and J gave up 3 bases; unmatched junction bases: 6. The CDR3 loop spans 15 amino acids. Sequencing used immunoSEQ multiplex PCR; TCRdb keeps in-frame clones, though not all of them. The table includes more than 85,000 clones, roughly 88% detected once. The clonotype comes from a man aged 55 to 70 with acute or convalescent COVID-19. Material: peripheral blood. This chain links TRBV2 with TRBJ1-2, with 7 bases aligning to TRBD1. CDR3 region: CASSERSGTDYGYTF. CDR3 coding DNA: TGTGCCAGCAGTGAAAGATCCGGGACAGACTATGGCTACACCTTC.